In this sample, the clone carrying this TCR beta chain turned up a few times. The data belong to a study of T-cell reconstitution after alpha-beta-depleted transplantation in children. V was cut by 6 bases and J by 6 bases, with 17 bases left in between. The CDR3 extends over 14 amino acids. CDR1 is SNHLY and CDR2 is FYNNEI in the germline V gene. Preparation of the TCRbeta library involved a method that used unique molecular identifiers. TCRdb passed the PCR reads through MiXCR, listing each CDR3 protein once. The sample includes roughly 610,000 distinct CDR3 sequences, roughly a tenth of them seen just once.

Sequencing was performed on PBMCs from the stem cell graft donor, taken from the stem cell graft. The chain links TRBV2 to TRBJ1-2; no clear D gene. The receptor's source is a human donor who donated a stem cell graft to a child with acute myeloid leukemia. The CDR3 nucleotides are TGTGCCAGCAGACCGGATTGGCAGTCCGATGGCTACACCTTC. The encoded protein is CASRPDWQSDGYTF.